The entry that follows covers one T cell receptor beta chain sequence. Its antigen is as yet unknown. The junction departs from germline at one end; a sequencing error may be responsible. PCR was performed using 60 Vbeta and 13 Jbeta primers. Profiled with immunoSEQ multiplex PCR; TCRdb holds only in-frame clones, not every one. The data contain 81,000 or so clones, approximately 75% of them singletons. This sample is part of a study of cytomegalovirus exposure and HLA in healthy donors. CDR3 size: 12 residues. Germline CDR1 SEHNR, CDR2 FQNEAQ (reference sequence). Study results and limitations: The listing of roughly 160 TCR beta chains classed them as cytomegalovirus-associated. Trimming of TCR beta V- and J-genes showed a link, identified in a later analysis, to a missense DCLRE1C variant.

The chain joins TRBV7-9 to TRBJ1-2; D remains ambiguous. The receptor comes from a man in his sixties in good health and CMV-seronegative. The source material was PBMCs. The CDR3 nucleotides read TGTTCCAGCAGCTTTACCGGTGATGGCTACACCTTC. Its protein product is CSSSFTGDGYTF.